The text below deals with one T cell receptor (beta chain). Looked up from germline, CDR1 is GTSNPN and CDR2 is SVGIG (reference sequence). V shed 1 base and J shed 1 base, with 7 bases lying between them. The CDR3 is 13 residues long. This sample stems from a study of blood T cell repertoires in COVID-19. Study in general: Material from acute and convalescent COVID-19 was sourced from the United States, Italy and Spain. Sources were T cells, B-cell-depleted T cells, or PBMCs; the material itself was cDNA or gDNA.

In the original analysis: Cell counts per sample came from amplifying reference gene primers. The assay was immunoSEQ multiplex PCR, and TCRdb's table has in-frame clones only and misses some. The DNA was the basis for D and trimming; V, J and clone size are from that table. Among around 170,000 clones listed, approximately 88% were seen once. This chain joins TRBV30 and TRBJ1-1, with a tentative D call TRBD1 (5 bases). This receptor was taken from a woman in her fifties or sixties with acute or convalescent COVID-19. Specimen: peripheral blood. This chain's CDR3 is CAWSGQKNTEAFF. The CDR3 nucleotides read TGTGCCTGGAGTGGACAGAAGAACACTGAAGCTTTCTTT.